This TCR beta chain appears in the sequencing data of a study of cytomegalovirus exposure and HLA in healthy donors. Study observations and caveats: Researchers counted around 160 TCR beta chains as cytomegalovirus-associated.

Clones were sequenced by immunoSEQ multiplex PCR, and TCRdb holds only the in-frame ones, with some missing. The profile shows approximately 150,000 clones, approximately 90% of them singletons. On this clone: What it binds is unknown.

The donors were part of the validation cohort of roughly 110 subjects. That cohort was separate from the first cohort, which comprised 666 subjects. The trim removed 2 bases at V and 6 bases at J, leaving 6 bases unmatched. This CDR3 comprises 14 residues. Germline CDR1 and CDR2: SGHDT and YYEEEE. The sequence derives from a woman in her twenties or thirties in good health and CMV-seronegative. This chain joins TRBV5-6 and TRBJ2-5; the match to TRBD2 covers 8 bases. The source material was PBMCs. The CDR3: CASSLGRGAKTQYF. As DNA, the CDR3 is TGTGCCAGCAGCTTAGGGCGGGGGGCGAAGACCCAGTACTTC.